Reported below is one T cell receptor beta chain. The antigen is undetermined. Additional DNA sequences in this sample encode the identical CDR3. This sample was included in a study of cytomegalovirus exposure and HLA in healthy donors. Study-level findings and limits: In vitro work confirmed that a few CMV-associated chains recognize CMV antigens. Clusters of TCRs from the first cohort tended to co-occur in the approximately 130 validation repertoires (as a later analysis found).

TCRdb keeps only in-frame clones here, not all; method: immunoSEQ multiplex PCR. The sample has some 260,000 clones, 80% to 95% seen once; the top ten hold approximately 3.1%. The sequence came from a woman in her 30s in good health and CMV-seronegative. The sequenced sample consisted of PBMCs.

The CDR3 bases are TGCGCCAGCAGTCTGCTTACAGATACGCAGTATTTT. It is translated as CASSLLTDTQYF. The chain uses TRBV5-1 and TRBJ2-3, with no clear D. CDR1 is SGHRS, CDR2 YFSETQ, per germline. The CDR3 sequence is 12 residues long. Trimming cost V 5 bases and J 3 bases, with 7 bases left between them.